This T cell receptor (beta chain) was retrieved from a study of blood T cell repertoires in COVID-19. Using immunoSEQ multiplex PCR, the repertoire was profiled, and TCRdb retains in-frame clones only, with some absent. The sample records 150,000 to 180,000 clones, approximately 80% being singletons. Trimming cost V 0 bases and J 1 base, with 10 bases left between them. Germline V gives CDR1 SGHKS, CDR2 YYEKEE (reference sequence). The CDR3 runs 15 residues. Sequencing was carried out using peripheral blood. The receptor was isolated from a woman aged 55-70 years with acute or convalescent COVID-19. This rearrangement joins TRBV5-5 to TRBJ1-1; tentative D call: TRBD1 (6 bases). CDR3 loop: CASSLEGQKNTEAFF. The CDR3, as DNA: TGTGCCAGCAGCTTGGAAGGACAGAAGAACACTGAAGCTTTCTTT.